Listed below are T cell receptor beta chains from one sample, sequenced in a study of CD8+CD57+ T cells in acquired aplastic anemia. TCRdb re-derived calls from the reads in MiXCR, one entry per CDR3 protein. The sample shows around 190,000 distinct CDR3 sequences, about 59% of them seen only once. The specimen was sorted CD4+, CD8+, or CD8+CD57+ T cells (not recorded which) from PBMCs. These receptors all stem from a human donor in good health. Each CDR3 is given with its conserved first and last residue. A D gene is named only where the DNA matches it firmly. Size values are once, few and many counts, or a class for expanded clones, and some rows have none.

cdr3_nt,cdr3_aa,v_call,clone_size,d_call,j_call
TGTGCCAGTAGTCTGGGGACTAGCGGGGGCTACGAGCAGTACTTC,CASSLGTSGGYEQYF,TRBV19,few,TRBD2,TRBJ2-7
TGTGCCAGCAGTCTAATGCCCCAGGGAGGTTCACCCCTCCACTTT,CASSLMPQGGSPLHF,TRBV6-1,once,NA,TRBJ1-6
TGTGCCAGCAGTTACTCCGACAGGGCCCAGCCCCAGCATTTT,CASSYSDRAQPQHF,TRBV6-5,once,TRBD1,TRBJ1-5
TGCGCCAGCAGCTTGCTCCCCAGGGACACAGATACGCAGTATTTT,CASSLLPRDTDTQYF,TRBV5-1,NA,NA,TRBJ2-3
TGTGCCACCAGTAGGGGAGATGAAGCTTTCTTT,CATSRGDEAFF,TRBV24-1,NA,NA,TRBJ1-1
TGTGCCAGTAGTGACGGACTTAATAGCAATCAGCCCCAGCATTTT,CASSDGLNSNQPQHF,TRBV19,NA,NA,TRBJ1-5
TGTGCCAGCTCCCTCCCGGGACAGCCTGCCGGGGAGCTGTTTTTT,CASSLPGQPAGELFF,TRBV18,once,TRBD1,TRBJ2-2
TGTGCCATCAGTGGTTTGGGGCTTGATTCACCCCTCCACTTT,CAISGLGLDSPLHF,TRBV10-3,many,NA,TRBJ1-6
TGCAGTGCCTTTAAGAGGGGGGGGCACCTCTCTGGAAACACCATATATTTT,CSAFKRGGHLSGNTIYF,TRBV20-1,NA,NA,TRBJ1-3
TGTGCCAGCAGCCACGATAGCGGGGGCACAGATACGCAGTATTTT,CASSHDSGGTDTQYF,TRBV7-2,NA,TRBD2,TRBJ2-3
TGCGCCAGCAGCTTGAGACAGGGGGCTTCGTACGAGCAGTACTTC,CASSLRQGASYEQYF,TRBV5-1,few,TRBD1,TRBJ2-7
TGTGCCAGCAGTGACTCTGCAGGGGGCACAGATGCGCAGTATTTT,CASSDSAGGTDAQYF,TRBV6-4,many,TRBD1,TRBJ2-3
TGTGCCAGCAGTGTAAACAGGGTTAATTCACCCCTCCACTTT,CASSVNRVNSPLHF,TRBV2,NA,NA,TRBJ1-6
TGTGCCAGCAGCTGGACGGAAAACAATGAGCAGTTCTTC,CASSWTENNEQFF,TRBV7-2,NA,NA,TRBJ2-1
TGCGCCAGCAGCCAGGTTTTGGGGGAAGCTTTCTTT,CASSQVLGEAFF,TRBV4-1,many,NA,TRBJ1-1
TGTGCCAGCAGCTGGAGGGGGATTGGGGCTGTCGATCAGCCCCAGCATTTT,CASSWRGIGAVDQPQHF,TRBV7-2,once,NA,TRBJ1-5
TGTGCCAGCAGCCAAGGGACTAGCGGGGGTAATCCCGAGCAGTACTTC,CASSQGTSGGNPEQYF,TRBV7-6,NA,TRBD2,TRBJ2-7
TGTGCCAGCAGTCTTTCTATCGGCAATCAGCCCCAGCATTTT,CASSLSIGNQPQHF,TRBV7-8,NA,NA,TRBJ1-5
TGTGCCACCAGTGTAGGAGCAGGGGTCGAGCAGTACTTC,CATSVGAGVEQYF,TRBV24-1,few,NA,TRBJ2-7
TGTGCCAGCAGCTTAGCGGGACAGGGATATGGCTACACCTTC,CASSLAGQGYGYTF,TRBV7-9,NA,TRBD1,TRBJ1-2
TGCAGCGTTGATACGGGGAAAGCTTCCTACGAGCAGTACTTC,CSVDTGKASYEQYF,TRBV29-1,many,NA,TRBJ2-7
TGTGCCAAACACCGGTGGAGGGGGCCTGCTAACTATGGCTACACCTTC,CAKHRWRGPANYGYTF,TRBV25-1,NA,TRBD1,TRBJ1-2
TGCAGTGCTAGCAGCACAGGATCTAACTATGGCTACACCTTC,CSASSTGSNYGYTF,TRBV20-1,NA,NA,TRBJ1-2
TGTGCCAGCAGCCTACTCCCTCTAGGCACAGATACGCAGTACTTT,CASSLLPLGTDTQYF,TRBV7-2,NA,NA,TRBJ2-3
TGTGCCAGCTGTAACGCAGGGGCGGACACCGGGGAGCTGTTTTTT,CASCNAGADTGELFF,TRBV2,NA,NA,TRBJ2-2
TGTGCCAGCAGTAAACGGGACAGAGTTCCACCTGGGGCCAACGTCCTGACTTTC,CASSKRDRVPPGANVLTF,TRBV6-5,NA,TRBD1,TRBJ2-6
TGTGCCAGCAGTTTAGTGGGCGAGCAGTACTTC,CASSLVGEQYF,TRBV2,NA,NA,TRBJ2-7
TGTGCCAGCAGCTTCCACAGGGGTGGTACCACCGGGGAGCTGTTTTTT,CASSFHRGGTTGELFF,TRBV7-9,many,TRBD1,TRBJ2-2
TGTGCCAGCAGCTCAAGACCTTCAGGGGACACCGGGGAGCTGTTTTTT,CASSSRPSGDTGELFF,TRBV7-7,NA,NA,TRBJ2-2
TGTGCCAGCAGTGAAGGGACTAGCAATGGTGAGCAGTTCTTC,CASSEGTSNGEQFF,TRBV2,NA,TRBD2,TRBJ2-1
TGCAGTGCTAGCGGAGGGAACTATGGCTACACCTTC,CSASGGNYGYTF,TRBV20-1,NA,NA,TRBJ1-2
TGTGCCAGCAGCTTAACCGGGACACTATACAATGAGCAGTTCTTC,CASSLTGTLYNEQFF,TRBV7-3,many,NA,TRBJ2-1
TGTGCCAGCAGCGTCCAGGGAACCTCCTACGAGCAGTACTTC,CASSVQGTSYEQYF,TRBV9,many,NA,TRBJ2-7
TGCGCCAGCAGCTTTGATCGGGGGAACCAAAAAGAGACCCAGTACTTC,CASSFDRGNQKETQYF,TRBV5-1,NA,NA,TRBJ2-5
TGTGCCAGCAGGGGGTTGGGGACTAGCGCCCACGAGCAGTACTTC,CASRGLGTSAHEQYF,TRBV7-8,many,TRBD2,TRBJ2-7
TGTGCCAGCAGTGCTAGGACAGGGGAGGGCACAGATACGCAGTATTTT,CASSARTGEGTDTQYF,TRBV25-1,NA,TRBD1,TRBJ2-3
TGCAGTGCCCGTGCAGCGCGGGACGACCAAGAGACCCAGTACTTC,CSARAARDDQETQYF,TRBV20-1,NA,NA,TRBJ2-5
TGTGCCAGCAGTAGGACTAGCGGGGTTCCCAACTACGAGCAGTACTTC,CASSRTSGVPNYEQYF,TRBV2,NA,TRBD2,TRBJ2-7
TGTGCCAGCAGTTTAGCGTCAGGAGAGATCTACAATGAGCAGTTCTTC,CASSLASGEIYNEQFF,TRBV27,NA,NA,TRBJ2-1
TGTGCCAGCAGTGACCGGGGCGGGGGGGCCGGAGAGACCCAGTACTTC,CASSDRGGGAGETQYF,TRBV10-1,NA,TRBD2,TRBJ2-5
TGTGCCATCAGCTCCGGGATTCAAATAACAGATACGCAGTATTTT,CAISSGIQITDTQYF,TRBV10-3,NA,NA,TRBJ2-3
TGTGCCAGCACCCCCGGGAGCCGCACAGATACGCAGTATTTT,CASTPGSRTDTQYF,TRBV7-3,NA,NA,TRBJ2-3
TGTGCCAGCAGCCAGGGGCTCTACGAGCAGTACTTC,CASSQGLYEQYF,TRBV7-9,few,NA,TRBJ2-7
TGCGCCAGCAGCCAAAAGGGAAACTATGGCTACACCTTC,CASSQKGNYGYTF,TRBV4-1,NA,NA,TRBJ1-2
TGTGCCAGCAGTTTGGGAGGGGTCGGCGAGACCCAGTACTTC,CASSLGGVGETQYF,TRBV28,few,TRBD2,TRBJ2-5
TGTGCCAGCAGCTCTGGGGGTCAGGGGCGCCGATCACCCCTCCACTTT,CASSSGGQGRRSPLHF,TRBV7-2,NA,NA,TRBJ1-6
TGTGCCAGCAGCGTAGAAGCCATCGGTACCTACGAGCAGTACTTC,CASSVEAIGTYEQYF,TRBV9,many,NA,TRBJ2-7
TGTGCCACCAGCAGAGACGGGGGGAGGGGGGGGAACACTGAAGCTTTCTTT,CATSRDGGRGGNTEAFF,TRBV15,few,NA,TRBJ1-1
TGTGCCAGTAGCAAAAAGCGGCTAGCGGGGAGTCAATTGGATACGCAGTATTTT,CASSKKRLAGSQLDTQYF,TRBV7-8,NA,TRBD2,TRBJ2-3
TGTGCCAGCAGCTTAGAGGGACAGGGGTACTACGAGCAGTACTTC,CASSLEGQGYYEQYF,TRBV7-6,once,TRBD1,TRBJ2-7
TGTGCCAGTACCCTTCACAGGGAGGGGACTGAAGCTTTCTTT,CASTLHREGTEAFF,TRBV19,many,NA,TRBJ1-1
TGTGCCAGCAGCTTAGGGGGACGGTACCAAGATACGCAGTATTTT,CASSLGGRYQDTQYF,TRBV7-9,few,NA,TRBJ2-3
TGTGCCAGCAGTGTCCTGGGACAGGGGACTAAAGAGCAGTACTTC,CASSVLGQGTKEQYF,TRBV2,once,TRBD1,TRBJ2-7
TGCGCCAGCAGCCAACAGGGCGAATATTCACCCCTCCACTTT,CASSQQGEYSPLHF,TRBV4-1,NA,NA,TRBJ1-6
TGTGCCACCAGTGACGGGGACCAGGGGCTGATTGCTACACAGTGTGGAAACACCATATATTTT,CATSDGDQGLIATQCGNTIYF,TRBV24-1,NA,NA,TRBJ1-3